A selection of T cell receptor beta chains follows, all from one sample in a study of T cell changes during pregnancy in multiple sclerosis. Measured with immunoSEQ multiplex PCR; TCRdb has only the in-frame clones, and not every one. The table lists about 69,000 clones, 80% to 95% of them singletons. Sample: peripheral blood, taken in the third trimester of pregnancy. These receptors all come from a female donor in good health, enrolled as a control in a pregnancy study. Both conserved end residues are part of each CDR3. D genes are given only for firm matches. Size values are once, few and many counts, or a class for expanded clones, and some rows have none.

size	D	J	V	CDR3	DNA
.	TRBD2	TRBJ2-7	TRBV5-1	CASSLRGGTYEQYF	TGCGCCAGCAGCCTGCGCGGGGGGACCTACGAGCAGTACTTC
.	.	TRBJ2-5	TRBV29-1	CSVDVAGGQETQYF	TGCAGCGTTGATGTTGCAGGGGGGCAGGAGACCCAGTACTTC
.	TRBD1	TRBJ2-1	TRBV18	CASCQTGGAYNEQFF	TGTGCCAGCTGCCAGACAGGGGGGGCCTACAATGAGCAGTTCTTC
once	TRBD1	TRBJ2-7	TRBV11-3	CASSVGQGFVYEQYF	TGTGCCAGCAGCGTGGGACAGGGGTTCGTCTACGAGCAGTACTTC
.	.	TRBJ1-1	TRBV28	CASSRPGKTEAFF	TGTGCCAGCAGTCGACCAGGGAAAACTGAAGCTTTCTTT
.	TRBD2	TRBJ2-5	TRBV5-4	CASSTGLAGVSQYF	TGTGCCAGCAGCACCGGACTAGCGGGAGTGTCTCAGTACTTC
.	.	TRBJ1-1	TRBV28	CASSLPDSRGFF	TGTGCCAGCAGTTTACCGGACAGCCGGGGTTTCTTT
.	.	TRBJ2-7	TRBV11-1	CASSLVGIAYEQYF	TGTGCCAGCAGCTTAGTGGGCATCGCCTACGAGCAGTACTTC
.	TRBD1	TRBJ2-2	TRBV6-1	CASSEPPGQGLGTGELFF	TGTGCCAGCAGTGAACCCCCGGGACAGGGATTGGGGACCGGGGAGCTGTTTTTT
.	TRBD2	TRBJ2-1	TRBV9	CASSPPGLAPDEQFF	TGTGCCAGCAGTCCACCGGGACTAGCTCCGGATGAGCAGTTCTTC
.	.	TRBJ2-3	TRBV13	CASSLETTDTQYF	TGTGCCAGCAGCCTCGAGACTACAGATACGCAGTATTTT